The 30 T cell receptor beta chains given below trace back to one sample, sequenced in a study of blood T cell repertoires in COVID-19. Libraries were prepared by immunoSEQ multiplex PCR; TCRdb keeps only in-frame clonotypes and omits some of them. The sample shows about 93,000 clones, 75% to 90% of them seen only once. The material sequenced was peripheral blood. These TCRs come from a woman over 75 with acute or convalescent COVID-19.

This chain connects TRBV5-1 to TRBJ2-1; D call uncertain. Germline V lookup: CDR1 SGHRS, CDR2 YFSETQ. The CDR3 length is 12 residues. Trimming took off 1 base at V and 5 bases at J, with 4 bases between the two ends. CDR3 nucleotide sequence: TGCGCCAGCAGCTTGAACAACAATGAGCAGTTCTTC. It encodes CASSLNNNEQFF.

This chain uses TRBV30 with TRBJ2-1; 9 nucleotides agree with TRBD2. CDR3 length: 14 amino acids. Germline lookup yields CDR1 GTSNPN and CDR2 SVGIG (reference sequence). After removal of 3 bases from V and 12 bases from J, the junction contained 12 bases not matched to a gene. The CDR3 DNA sequence: TGTGCCTGGAGGGTCTCTAGCGGGGCCATCGGGCAGTTCTTC. The encoded protein is CAWRVSSGAIGQFF.

The V gene is TRBV5-1, the J gene TRBJ1-2; D unclear. Per the germline V gene, CDR1 is SGHRS and CDR2 is YFSETQ. V dropped 2 bases and J dropped 4 bases, with 12 bases sitting between them. This CDR3 has 14 residues. The CDR3: CASSFEGSSYGYTF. The CDR3, as DNA: TGCGCCAGCAGCTTCGAGGGCAGTTCCTATGGCTACACCTTC.

The CDR3 spells CASSSGLHTDTQYF. CDR3 nucleotide sequence: TGTGCCAGCAGCTCCGGACTTCACACAGATACGCAGTATTTT. The chain carries TRBV7-3 and TRBJ2-3; possible D gene TRBD2, 5 bases. The CDR3 has 14 residues. V was cut by 4 bases and J by 2 bases, with 10 bases left in between. The germline CDR1 and CDR2 sequences are SGHTA and FQGTGA. The full variable domain, rest sourced from reference TRBV7-3 and TRBJ2-3, is GAGVSQTPSNKVTEKGKYVELRCDPISGHTALYWYRQSLGQGPEFLIYFQGTGAADDSGLPNDRFFAVRPEGSVSTLKIQRTERGDSAVYLCASSSGLHTDTQYFGPGTRLTVL.

The V call is TRBV11-2, the J call TRBJ1-1; 9 bases map to TRBD1. CDR1 is SGHAT, CDR2 FQNNGV, per germline. This CDR3 is built from 13 residues. The V segment lost 5 bases and the J segment 10 bases; nucleotides outside the gene matches: 8. In nucleotides, the CDR3 is TGTGCCAGCAGCCCGGGACAGGGAGTTATAGCTTTCTTT. As protein: CASSPGQGVIAFF.

The V call is TRBV6-5, the J call TRBJ1-5; 9 bases match TRBD1. V trimming: 6 bases; J trimming: 7 bases; junction bases outside the gene matches: 7. The length of the CDR3 is 14 residues. CDR1 and CDR2 from the germline V gene are MNHEY and SVGAGI. CDR3 DNA: TGTGCCAGCAGCCAGGGACAGGGAAGGCAGCCCCAGCATTTT. It translates to CASSQGQGRQPQHF.

The chain couples TRBV4-1 to TRBJ1-5; D not resolved. The CDR3 loop spans 15 amino acids. Trimming shortened V by 0 bases and J by 7 bases, and 13 bases separated the two germline ends. CDR1 is MGHRA, CDR2 YSYEKL, per germline. For the CDR3, the DNA is TGCGCCAGCAGCCAAGATGGAGGAGGAGGACAGCCCCAGCATTTT. Encoded protein: CASSQDGGGGQPQHF.

This clone has only one observation. The rearrangement joins TRBV9 to TRBJ2-3; possible D gene TRBD1, 6 bases. V was pared by 4 bases and J by 6 bases, with 6 bases between. Germline assignment: CDR1 SGDLS and CDR2 YYNGEE. CDR3 length: 11 residues. CDR3 amino acids: CASSQGDTQYF. The CDR3 nucleotides are TGTGCCAGCAGCCAGGGGGATACGCAGTATTTT.

The CDR3 bases are TGTGCCAGCAGCTTACAGGGAAACACCATATATTTT. Amino acid sequence: CASSLQGNTIYF. The chain employs TRBV7-2 and TRBJ1-3; no definite D call. The germline gives CDR1 SGHTA, CDR2 FQGNSA. This CDR3 has 12 residues. The V gene lost 2 bases and the J gene lost 4 bases, with 3 bases spanning the gap.

This chain links TRBV25-1 with TRBJ1-3; D ambiguous. The V gene's germline CDR1 is MGHDK and CDR2 SYGVNS. This CDR3 contains 14 residues. V shed 6 bases and J shed 2 bases, with 11 bases lying between them. Written as DNA, the CDR3 is TGTGCCAGCAGCGGGAGAGGGACTGGAAACACCATATATTTT. Translating it yields CASSGRGTGNTIYF.

The J gene is TRBJ2-5, the V gene TRBV4-2; 12 positions agree with TRBD2. V lost 3 bases, J lost 5 bases, and 13 bases stayed unmatched. The germline V gene has CDR1 LGHNA and CDR2 YNFKEQ. There are 18 residues in the CDR3. CDR3 DNA: TGTGCCAGCAGCCAGGAGCTAGCGGGGGGGCCAGGGTCTGAGACCCAGTACTTC. Its translation is CASSQELAGGPGSETQYF.

Here the CDR3 reads CASSVREGYGYTF. The CDR3 region has the DNA TGTGCCAGCAGTGTCAGGGAGGGCTATGGCTACACCTTC. This chain joins TRBV27 and TRBJ1-2; D may be TRBD1 (5 bases). Trimming shortened V by 5 bases and J by 4 bases, and 11 bases separated the two germline ends. The germline V gene has CDR1 MNHEY and CDR2 SMNVEV (reference sequence). The CDR3 contains 13 residues.

The chain couples TRBV6-5 to TRBJ2-5, with a tentative D call TRBD1 (6 bases). Germline V gene data show CDR1 as MNHEY and CDR2 as SVGAGI. CDR3 size: 16 residues. V was trimmed by 0 bases and J by 7 bases, leaving 18 bases between them. The CDR3 region is CASSYSRDTGTGTQYF. CDR3 bases: TGTGCCAGCAGTTACTCCCGGGACACCGGAACGGGGACCCAGTACTTC.

The V and J genes are TRBV29-1 and TRBJ2-7, with a possible D match to TRBD1 (6 bases). The V and J ends lost 4 bases and 1 base respectively, with 8 bases between them. Germline-derived CDR1 and CDR2 are SQVTM and ANQGSEA. CDR3 length: 12 amino acids. CDR3 bases: TGCAGCGTTGGAGGGGGATCCTACGAGCAGTACTTC. Translation: CSVGGGSYEQYF.

The gene calls are TRBV10-3 and TRBJ2-1, with a tentative D call TRBD2 (6 bases). Trimming left V 6 bases short and J 7 bases short, with 10 bases between. The CDR3 has 12 amino acids. CDR1 is ENHRY and CDR2 is SYGVKD in the germline V gene. CDR3: CAIRTGENEQFF. The CDR3 coding sequence is TGTGCCATCAGGACGGGGGAAAATGAGCAGTTCTTC.

The chain combines TRBV5-1 with TRBJ1-2; 9 bases match TRBD1. Germline loops: CDR1 SGHRS, CDR2 YFSETQ. The CDR3 is made up of 14 amino acids. The junction had 2 bases not matched to a gene; V was cut back by 3 bases and J by 2 bases. The CDR3: CASSSGTGNYGYTF. CDR3 bases: TGCGCCAGCAGCTCCGGGACAGGGAACTATGGCTACACCTTC.

This clone was counted between two and nine times. The V gene is TRBV24-1, the J gene TRBJ2-2; D is possibly TRBD1 (5 bases). Trimming removed 6 bases at V and 5 bases at J, with 15 bases between. CDR1 is KGHDR and CDR2 is SFDVKD in the germline V gene. The CDR3 sequence is 15 residues long. This chain's CDR3 is CATSSPLSGTGELFF. In DNA form, the CDR3 reads TGTGCCACCAGTTCACCTCTTTCAGGGACCGGGGAGCTGTTTTTT.

This chain uses TRBV9 with TRBJ2-5, with TRBD1 identical over 10 bases. Germline V gives CDR1 SGDLS, CDR2 YYNGEE. This CDR3 spans 14 amino acids. V was pared by 0 bases and J by 7 bases, with 3 bases of the junction left unmatched. The CDR3 reads CASSVAGDRGTQYF. The CDR3 coding sequence is TGTGCCAGCAGCGTAGCTGGGGACAGGGGGACCCAGTACTTC.

The chain is built from TRBV24-1 and TRBJ2-3, with 10 positions matching TRBD2. The CDR3 length is 16 residues. The germline V gene encodes CDR1 KGHDR and CDR2 SFDVKD. Losses at the gene ends were 5 bases for V and 2 bases for J; bases not matched to a gene: 6. CDR3 region: CATSVASGGFTDTQYF. The CDR3 nucleotides are TGTGCCACCAGTGTAGCTAGCGGGGGATTCACAGATACGCAGTATTTT.

The chain has TRBV29-1 and TRBJ1-2; 8 bases map to TRBD1. Germline CDR1 and CDR2: SQVTM and ANQGSEA. V lost 7 bases and J lost 5; bases outside the gene matches: 12. The CDR3 runs 14 residues. The CDR3: CSGLVQGGRYGYTF. CDR3 sequence (DNA): TGCAGCGGCCTTGTACAGGGGGGAAGATATGGCTACACCTTC. Drawing the rest from reference TRBV29-1 and TRBJ1-2, the complete variable domain is SAVISQKPSRDICQRGTSLTIQCQVDSQVTMMFWYRQQPGQSLTLIATANQGSEATYESGFVIDKFPISRPNLTFSTLTVSNMSPEDSSIYLCSGLVQGGRYGYTFGSGTRLTVV.

CDR3 DNA sequence: TGTGCCAGCAGTTACCTTACAGGGTGGGAGACCCAGTACTTC. The encoded protein is CASSYLTGWETQYF. The chain uses TRBV6-5 and TRBJ2-5; the D gene is possibly TRBD1 (6 bases). The germline V gene has CDR1 MNHEY and CDR2 SVGAGI. The V end was cut by 2 bases, the J end by 5 bases, with 12 bases between. The CDR3 consists of 14 residues.

V usage is TRBV3-1 (or the pseudogene TRBV3-2) and J usage is TRBJ1-2, with D unresolved. Trimming took 0 bases from V and 5 from J, leaving 13 bases between them. This CDR3 is 15 amino acids long. Germline CDR1 LGHDT, CDR2 YNNKEL (reference sequence). CDR3 region: CASSQDLSLPYGYTF. The CDR3, as DNA: TGTGCCAGCAGCCAAGATCTGAGCCTTCCGTATGGCTACACCTTC.

This CDR3 is CASSLRLTGTDTQYF. The CDR3 DNA reads TGTGCCAGCAGCTTACGGTTGACAGGAACAGATACGCAGTATTTT. The J gene is TRBJ2-3, the V gene TRBV7-8; a possible D gene is TRBD1 (6 bases). This CDR3 spans 15 amino acids. V gave up 2 bases and J gave up 3 bases, with 12 bases separating them. Germline V lookup: CDR1 SGHVS, CDR2 FQNEAQ.

In this sample, this clone turned up once. This chain connects TRBV19 to TRBJ1-6; no clear D gene. The germline V gene encodes CDR1 LNHDA and CDR2 SQIVND (reference sequence). The CDR3 length is 16 residues. V lost 5 bases and J 10 bases, leaving 21 bases between the germline ends. The CDR3 loop is CASSPRSPVGNSPLHF. The DNA of the CDR3 is TGTGCCAGTAGTCCCAGGTCCCCGGTAGGCAACTCACCCCTCCACTTT. The full variable domain, its missing parts supplied by reference TRBV19 and TRBJ1-6, is DGGITQSPKYLFRKEGQNVTLSCEQNLNHDAMYWYRQDPGQGLRLIYYSQIVNDFQKGDIAEGYSVSREKKESFPLTVTSAQKNPTAFYLCASSPRSPVGNSPLHFGNGTRLTVT.

The chain recombines TRBV20-1 with TRBJ2-7; the D gene is possibly TRBD1 (5 bases). The germline CDR1 and CDR2 sequences are DFQATT and SNEGSKA (reference sequence). The CDR3 consists of 11 residues. The V end was cut by 4 bases, the J end by 6 bases, with 10 bases between. Written as DNA, the CDR3 is TGCAGTGCTACAGGGTCGGGCGAGCAGTACTTC. Amino acid sequence: CSATGSGEQYF.

The sample holds a few counts of this clone. This chain uses TRBV11-2 with TRBJ2-7; 8 nucleotides match TRBD1. The V gene end was trimmed by 3 bases and the J gene end by 6 bases; junction bases not matched to a gene: 10. Germline lookup yields CDR1 SGHAT and CDR2 FQNNGV. The CDR3 extends over 15 amino acids. DNA for the CDR3: TGTGCCAGCAGCTTCACCCAGGGGGCATTGAGCGAGCAGTACTTC. It yields the protein CASSFTQGALSEQYF.

Here the CDR3 reads CASSLPGFNYGYTF. CDR3 sequence (DNA): TGCGCCAGCAGCTTGCCCGGTTTTAACTATGGCTACACCTTC. This chain joins TRBV5-1 and TRBJ1-2; D gene unclear. Trimming left V 1 base short and J 1 base short, with 8 bases between. The V gene's germline CDR1 is SGHRS and CDR2 YFSETQ. This CDR3 region has 14 residues.

The chain carries TRBV7-2 and TRBJ2-3, with 8 bases matching TRBD2. Germline V gene lookup returns CDR1 SGHTA and CDR2 FQGNSA. The CDR3 covers 16 residues. Germline trimming cut 1 base from V and 0 bases from J; bases unmatched to any gene: 3. CDR3 sequence reads: CASSLVTSVSTDTQYF. DNA for the CDR3: TGTGCCAGCAGCTTAGTGACTAGCGTAAGCACAGATACGCAGTATTTT. Together with reference TRBV7-2 and TRBJ2-3, the CDR3 gives the full variable domain: GAGVSQSPSNKVTEKGKDVELRCDPISGHTALYWYRQSLGQGLEFLIYFQGNSAPDKSGLPSDRFSAERTGGSVSTLTIQRTQQEDSAVYLCASSLVTSVSTDTQYFGPGTRLTVL.

The chain carries TRBV19 and TRBJ2-2, with D perhaps matching TRBD2 (5 bases). The germline CDR1 and CDR2 sequences are LNHDA and SQIVND (reference sequence). The CDR3 has 12 residues. Trimming shortened V by 3 bases and J by 7 bases, and 6 bases separated the two germline ends. The CDR3 is CASSIGIGELFF. The CDR3 DNA follows: TGTGCCAGTAGTATCGGGATCGGGGAGCTGTTTTTT.

This chain uses TRBV7-9 with TRBJ2-3, with TRBD2 matching over 11 bases. With V trimmed by 0 bases and J by 7 bases, 9 bases remained unmatched. The length of the CDR3 is 17 residues. Germline-derived CDR1 and CDR2 are SEHNR and FQNEAQ (reference sequence). The CDR3 region is CASSLAWASGGRNTQYF. The CDR3 bases are TGTGCCAGCAGCTTAGCCTGGGCTAGCGGGGGGCGAAATACGCAGTATTTT.